These 6 T cell receptor beta chains were all obtained from the same sample, sequenced in a study of breast tumors, draining lymph nodes, adjacent tissues. TCRdb re-called the multiplex PCR reads through MiXCR, storing one row per CDR3 protein. Of some 21,000 distinct CDR3 sequences in the sample, 41% were seen once. Specimen: breast tumor tissue. Source of these receptors: a female donor with breast cancer. Some clones in this sample may be carry-over from other donors' samples.

The gene calls are TRBV6-1 and TRBJ2-7; perhaps TRBD2 as D (5 bases). The CDR3 contains 13 residues. The germline gives CDR1 MNHNS, CDR2 SASEGT. V gave up 2 bases and J gave up 6 bases, with 11 bases separating them. The CDR3, as DNA: TGTGCCAGCAGTGAAACACGAGGGCGCGAGCAGTACTTC. It yields the protein CASSETRGREQYF.

The sample holds a few counts of this clonotype. The chain carries TRBV29-1 and TRBJ1-1, with TRBD1 as a possible D gene (6 bases). Looked up from germline, CDR1 is SQVTM and CDR2 is ANQGSEA. The V end lost 6 bases, the J end lost 6 bases, and 11 bases lay between the germline ends. The CDR3 length is 11 residues. CDR3 amino acids: CSVQRTAEAFF. The CDR3, as DNA: TGCAGCGTCCAGAGGACAGCTGAAGCTTTCTTT.

This clonotype was found once. This chain links TRBV6-5 with TRBJ2-1; 13 bases match TRBD2. With 6 bases clipped from V and 3 bases from J, the junction kept 8 bases outside the gene matches. The CDR3 is made up of 17 amino acids. In germline, CDR1 is MNHEY, CDR2 SVGAGI. The CDR3 protein is CASRWGLAGHGYNEQFF. The CDR3, as DNA: TGTGCCAGCAGGTGGGGACTAGCGGGACATGGCTACAATGAGCAGTTCTTC.

The rearrangement uses TRBV20-1 and TRBJ1-5; 9 bases line up with TRBD1. The CDR3 has 13 amino acids. V dropped 7 bases and J dropped 4; count of bases not matched to a gene: 5. The germline V gene has CDR1 DFQATT and CDR2 SNEGSKA (reference sequence). The CDR3 DNA follows: TGCAGTGTCGGGGACAGGGCGAATCAGCCCCAGCATTTT. Protein product: CSVGDRANQPQHF.

This clonotype has a count of ten or more. The CDR3, as DNA: TGTGCCAGCAGCTCACAGGGGGGTGAAAATTCACCCCTCCACTTT. Its translation: CASSSQGGENSPLHF. The chain has TRBV7-3 and TRBJ1-6, with TRBD1 identical over 8 bases. Germline V gives CDR1 SGHTA, CDR2 FQGTGA. CDR3 length: 15 amino acids. J lost 7 bases, V lost 4 bases, and 6 bases had no gene match. Filled out from reference TRBV7-3 and TRBJ1-6, the complete variable domain reads GAGVSQTPSNKVTEKGKYVELRCDPISGHTALYWYRQSLGQGPEFLIYFQGTGAADDSGLPNDRFFAVRPEGSVSTLKIQRTERGDSAVYLCASSSQGGENSPLHFGNGTRLTVT.

As regards this clonotype: A read error may explain this, as a much larger clone is one base away. The chain links TRBV7-2 to TRBJ2-6, with D maybe TRBD1 (5 bases). Germline CDR1 SGHTA, CDR2 FQGNSA. CDR3 length: 15 residues. DNA for the CDR3: TGCGCCAGCAGCTTTACCCCTCCTGGGGCCAACGTCCTGCCTTTC. Protein sequence: CASSFTPPGANVLPF.